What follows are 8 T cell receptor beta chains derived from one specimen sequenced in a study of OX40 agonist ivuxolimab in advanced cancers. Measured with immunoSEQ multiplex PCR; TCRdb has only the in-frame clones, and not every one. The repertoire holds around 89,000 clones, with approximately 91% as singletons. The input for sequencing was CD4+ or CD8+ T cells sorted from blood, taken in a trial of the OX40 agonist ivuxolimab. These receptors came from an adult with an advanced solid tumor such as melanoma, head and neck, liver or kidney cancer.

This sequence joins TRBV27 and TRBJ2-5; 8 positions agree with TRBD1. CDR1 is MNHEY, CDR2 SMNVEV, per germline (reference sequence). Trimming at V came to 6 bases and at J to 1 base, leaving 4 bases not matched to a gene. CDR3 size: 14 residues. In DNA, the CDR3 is TGTGCCAGCAGAGACAGGGGCTCCCAAGAGACCCAGTACTTC. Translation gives CASRDRGSQETQYF.

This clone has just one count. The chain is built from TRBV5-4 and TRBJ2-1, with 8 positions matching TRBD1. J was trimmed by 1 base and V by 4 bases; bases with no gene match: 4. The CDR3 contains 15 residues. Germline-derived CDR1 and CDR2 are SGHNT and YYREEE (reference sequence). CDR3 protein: CASSMDRASYNEQFF. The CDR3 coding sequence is TGTGCCAGCAGCATGGACAGGGCATCCTACAATGAGCAGTTCTTC.

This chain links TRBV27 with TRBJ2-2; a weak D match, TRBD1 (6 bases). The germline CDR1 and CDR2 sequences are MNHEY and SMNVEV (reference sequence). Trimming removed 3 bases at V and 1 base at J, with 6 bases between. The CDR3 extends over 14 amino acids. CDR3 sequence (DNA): TGTGCCAGCAGTTTGGGACAGAACACCGGGGAGCTGTTTTTT. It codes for CASSLGQNTGELFF.

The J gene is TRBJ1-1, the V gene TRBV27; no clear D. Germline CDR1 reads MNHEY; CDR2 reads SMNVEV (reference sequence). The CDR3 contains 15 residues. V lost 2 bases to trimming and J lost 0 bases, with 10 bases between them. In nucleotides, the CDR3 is TGTGCCAGCAGTTTAAGGGCAGACATGAACACTGAAGCTTTCTTT. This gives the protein CASSLRADMNTEAFF.

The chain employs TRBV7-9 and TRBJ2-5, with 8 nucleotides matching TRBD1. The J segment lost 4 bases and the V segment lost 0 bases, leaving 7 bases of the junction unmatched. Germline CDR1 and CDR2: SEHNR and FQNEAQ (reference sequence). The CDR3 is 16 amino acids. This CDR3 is CASSLARTGMGETQYF. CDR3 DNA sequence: TGTGCCAGCAGCTTAGCCCGGACAGGGATGGGAGAGACCCAGTACTTC.

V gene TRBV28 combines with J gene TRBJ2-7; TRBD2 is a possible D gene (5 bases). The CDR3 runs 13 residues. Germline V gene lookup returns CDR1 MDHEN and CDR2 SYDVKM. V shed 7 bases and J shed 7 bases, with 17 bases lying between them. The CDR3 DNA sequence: TGTGCCAGCACGGGCCCCGGGGTGGGAGAGCAGTACTTC. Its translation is CASTGPGVGEQYF.

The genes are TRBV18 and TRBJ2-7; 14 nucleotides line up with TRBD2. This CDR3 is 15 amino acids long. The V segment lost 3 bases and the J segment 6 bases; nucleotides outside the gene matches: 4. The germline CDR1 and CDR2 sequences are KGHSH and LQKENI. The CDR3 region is CASSPRLAGGTEQYF. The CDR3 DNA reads TGTGCCAGCTCACCTCGACTAGCGGGAGGGACCGAGCAGTACTTC.

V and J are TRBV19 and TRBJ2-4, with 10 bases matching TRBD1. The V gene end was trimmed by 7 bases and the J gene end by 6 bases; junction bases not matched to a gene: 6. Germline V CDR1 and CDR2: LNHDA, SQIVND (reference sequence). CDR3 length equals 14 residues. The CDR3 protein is CASTLRDRGNIQYF. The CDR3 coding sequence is TGTGCCAGTACCCTGAGGGACAGGGGAAACATTCAGTACTTC.